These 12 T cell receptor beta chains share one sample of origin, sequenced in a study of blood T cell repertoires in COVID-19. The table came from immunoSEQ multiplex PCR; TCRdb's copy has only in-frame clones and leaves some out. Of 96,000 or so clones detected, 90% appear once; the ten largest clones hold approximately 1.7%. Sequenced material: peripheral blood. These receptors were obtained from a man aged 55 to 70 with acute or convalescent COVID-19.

The CDR3 DNA is TGTGCCAGCAGCCCGGGTAGTAGCGGGTTCCCCGGGTCCGACGAGCAGTACTTC. This sequence encodes CASSPGSSGFPGSDEQYF. The rearrangement uses TRBV13 and TRBJ2-7, with 7 bases that match TRBD2. J gave up 5 bases and V 5 bases, and 21 bases lay outside the gene matches. Germline CDR1 and CDR2: PRHDT and FYEKMQ (reference sequence). This CDR3 has 18 amino acids. Combining the CDR3 with reference TRBV13 and TRBJ2-7 gives the whole variable domain AAGVIQSPRHLIKEKRETATLKCYPIPRHDTVYWYQQGPGQDPQFLISFYEKMQSDKGSIPDRFSAQQFSDYHSELNMSSLELGDSALYFCASSPGSSGFPGSDEQYFGPGTRLTVT.

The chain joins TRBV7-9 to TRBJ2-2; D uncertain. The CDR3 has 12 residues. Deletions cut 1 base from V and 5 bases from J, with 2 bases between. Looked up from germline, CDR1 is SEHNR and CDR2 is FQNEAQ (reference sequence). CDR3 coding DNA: TGTGCCAGCAGCTTAGTAACCGGGGAGCTGTTTTTT. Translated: CASSLVTGELFF.

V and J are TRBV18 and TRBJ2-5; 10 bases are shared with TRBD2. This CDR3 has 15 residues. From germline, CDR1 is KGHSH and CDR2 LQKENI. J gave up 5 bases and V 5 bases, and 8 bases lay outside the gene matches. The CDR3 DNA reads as TGTGCCAGCTCAACAGCTAGCGGGAGCTTCGAGACCCAGTACTTC. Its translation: CASSTASGSFETQYF.

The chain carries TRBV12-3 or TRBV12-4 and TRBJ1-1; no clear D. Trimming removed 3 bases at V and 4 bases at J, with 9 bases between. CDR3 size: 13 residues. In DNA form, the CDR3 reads TGTGCCAGCAGTTTTGAGTGGAGCACTGAAGCTTTCTTT. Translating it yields CASSFEWSTEAFF.

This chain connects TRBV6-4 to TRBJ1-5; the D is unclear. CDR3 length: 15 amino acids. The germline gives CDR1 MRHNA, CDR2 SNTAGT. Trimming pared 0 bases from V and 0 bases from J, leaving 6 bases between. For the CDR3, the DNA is TGTGCCAGCAGTGACTCCGCGGGTAGCAATCAGCCCCAGCATTTT. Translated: CASSDSAGSNQPQHF.

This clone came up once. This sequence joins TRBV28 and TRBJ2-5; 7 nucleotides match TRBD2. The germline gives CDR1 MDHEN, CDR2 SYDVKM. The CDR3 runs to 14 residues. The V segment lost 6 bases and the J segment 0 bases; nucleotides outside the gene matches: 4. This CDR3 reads CASSLGGNQETQYF. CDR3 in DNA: TGTGCCAGCAGCTTGGGGGGGAACCAAGAGACCCAGTACTTC.

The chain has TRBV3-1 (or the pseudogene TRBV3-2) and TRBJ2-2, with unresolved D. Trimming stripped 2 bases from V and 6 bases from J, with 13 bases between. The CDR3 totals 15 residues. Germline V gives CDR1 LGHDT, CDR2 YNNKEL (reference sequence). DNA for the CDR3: TGTGCCAGCAGCCAATCGCCAGTCTCCCCCGGGGAGCTGTTTTTT. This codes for CASSQSPVSPGELFF.

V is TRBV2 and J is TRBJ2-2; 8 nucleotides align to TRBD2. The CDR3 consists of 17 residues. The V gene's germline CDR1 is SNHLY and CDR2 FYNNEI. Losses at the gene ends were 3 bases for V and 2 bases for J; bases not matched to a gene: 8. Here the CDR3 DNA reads TGTGCCAGCAGTGACGACAGGCTAGCGGGCAACACCGGGGAGCTGTTTTTT. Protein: CASSDDRLAGNTGELFF.

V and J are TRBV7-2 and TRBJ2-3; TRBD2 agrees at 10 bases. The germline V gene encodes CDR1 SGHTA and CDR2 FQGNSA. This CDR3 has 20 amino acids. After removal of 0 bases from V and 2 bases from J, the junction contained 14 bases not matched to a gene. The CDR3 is CASSLAASGRHFSFTDTQYF. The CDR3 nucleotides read TGTGCCAGCAGCTTAGCGGCTAGCGGGAGACACTTCTCTTTCACAGATACGCAGTATTTT. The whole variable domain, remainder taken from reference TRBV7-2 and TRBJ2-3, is GAGVSQSPSNKVTEKGKDVELRCDPISGHTALYWYRQSLGQGLEFLIYFQGNSAPDKSGLPSDRFSAERTGGSVSTLTIQRTQQEDSAVYLCASSLAASGRHFSFTDTQYFGPGTRLTVL.

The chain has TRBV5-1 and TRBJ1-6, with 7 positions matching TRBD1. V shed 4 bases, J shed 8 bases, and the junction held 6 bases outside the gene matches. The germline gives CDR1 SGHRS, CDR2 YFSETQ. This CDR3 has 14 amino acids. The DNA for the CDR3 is TGCGCCAGCAGCGAGGGACAGATTGATTCACCCCTCCACTTT. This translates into CASSEGQIDSPLHF. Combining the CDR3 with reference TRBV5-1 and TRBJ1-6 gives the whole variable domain KAGVTQTPRYLIKTRGQQVTLSCSPISGHRSVSWYQQTPGQGLQFLFEYFSETQRNKGNFPGRFSGRQFSNSRSEMNVSTLELGDSALYLCASSEGQIDSPLHFGNGTRLTVT.

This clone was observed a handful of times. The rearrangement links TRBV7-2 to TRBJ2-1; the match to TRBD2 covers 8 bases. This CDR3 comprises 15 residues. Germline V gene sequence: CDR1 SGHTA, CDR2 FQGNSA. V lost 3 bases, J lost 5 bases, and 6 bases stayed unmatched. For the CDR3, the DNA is TGTGCCAGCAGCTTTTCCCTAGCGGGCCACAATGAGCAGTTCTTC. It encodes CASSFSLAGHNEQFF. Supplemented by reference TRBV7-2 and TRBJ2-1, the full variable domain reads GAGVSQSPSNKVTEKGKDVELRCDPISGHTALYWYRQSLGQGLEFLIYFQGNSAPDKSGLPSDRFSAERTGGSVSTLTIQRTQQEDSAVYLCASSFSLAGHNEQFFGPGTRLTVL.

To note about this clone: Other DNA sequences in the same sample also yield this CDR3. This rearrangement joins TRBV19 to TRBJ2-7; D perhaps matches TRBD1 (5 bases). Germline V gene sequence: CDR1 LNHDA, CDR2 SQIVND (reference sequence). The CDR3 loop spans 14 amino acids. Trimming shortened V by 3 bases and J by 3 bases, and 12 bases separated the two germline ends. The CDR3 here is CASSMGQGFYEQYF. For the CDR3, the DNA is TGTGCCAGTAGTATGGGGCAGGGATTCTACGAGCAGTACTTC.